The source of this T cell receptor beta chain is a study of cytomegalovirus exposure and HLA in healthy donors. CDR1 is SGHNT, CDR2 YYREEE, per germline (reference sequence). The CDR3 has 13 amino acids. Trimming stripped 4 bases from V and 1 base from J, with 8 bases between. The repertoire was sequenced with immunoSEQ multiplex PCR; TCRdb's copy has only in-frame clones and lacks some. Of approximately 150,000 clones listed, around four fifths are singletons. The sample consisted of PBMCs. The rearrangement uses TRBV5-4 and TRBJ2-5; D is perhaps TRBD1 (5 bases). The receptor's source is a young man in good health and CMV-seropositive. CDR3 residues: CASSRQFQETQYF. DNA of the CDR3: TGTGCCAGCAGCCGACAGTTCCAAGAGACCCAGTACTTC.